What follows are 9 T cell receptor beta chains derived from one specimen sequenced in a study of T cell responses to AZD1222 COVID-19 vaccine. Assay: immunoSEQ multiplex PCR; the TCRdb copy retains only in-frame clones and omits some. The data contain 130,000 to 150,000 clones, approximately 93% of them singletons. Sequencing was performed on peripheral blood, taken after recovery from COVID-19. The source of these receptors is an adult who had recovered from COVID-19.

This rearrangement joins TRBV25-1 to TRBJ2-1, with 13 bases fitting TRBD2. V shed 3 bases, J shed 5 bases, and the junction held 4 bases outside the gene matches. The CDR3 totals 16 residues. Looked up from germline, CDR1 is MGHDK and CDR2 is SYGVNS. Written as DNA, the CDR3 is TGTGCCAGCAGTGAGCCGGGACTAGCGGGAAACAATGAGCAGTTCTTC. This sequence encodes CASSEPGLAGNNEQFF. Full variable domain (remainder filled in from reference TRBV25-1 and TRBJ2-1): EADIYQTPRYLVIGTGKKITLECSQTMGHDKMYWYQQDPGMELHLIHYSYGVNSTEKGDLSSESTVSRIRTEHFPLTLESARPSHTSQYLCASSEPGLAGNNEQFFGPGTRLTVL.

This chain uses TRBV7-6 with TRBJ2-1; 8 bases line up with TRBD2. V gave up 5 bases and J gave up 8 bases; unmatched junction bases: 11. Germline V CDR1 and CDR2: SGHVS, FNYEAQ. CDR3 size: 15 residues. Written as DNA, the CDR3 is TGTGCCAGCAGCACCGCCGGGACTAGTTTCGATGAGCAGTTCTTC. As protein: CASSTAGTSFDEQFF.

This chain connects TRBV5-6 to TRBJ1-6, with TRBD1 as a possible D gene (5 bases). Germline CDR1 is SGHDT and CDR2 is YYEEEE. V was clipped by 4 bases and J by 7 bases, with 9 bases between them. This CDR3 spans 13 amino acids. The DNA for the CDR3 is TGTGCCAGCAGCACGACAGCAAATTCACCCCTCCACTTT. It specifies CASSTTANSPLHF.

The gene calls are TRBV6-5 and TRBJ1-1, with D hard to call. This CDR3 region has 15 residues. Deletions cut 5 bases from V and 1 base from J, with 14 bases between. Germline V gene sequence: CDR1 MNHEY, CDR2 SVGAGI. The CDR3 spells CASSHVLRENTEAFF. The CDR3, as DNA: TGTGCCAGCAGTCACGTCCTCCGGGAGAACACTGAAGCTTTCTTT.

The genes are TRBV6-5 and TRBJ1-2, with 8 bases matching TRBD1. Per germline, CDR1 MNHEY and CDR2 SVGAGI. The J segment lost 3 bases and the V segment lost 7 bases, leaving 10 bases of the junction unmatched. The CDR3 has 15 amino acids. In nucleotides, the CDR3 is TGTGCCAGCACCAACCCCAGGGGGCGCGACTATGGCTACACCTTC. Its protein product is CASTNPRGRDYGYTF.

The chain couples TRBV5-8 to TRBJ2-7, with 7 bases aligning to TRBD1. The germline CDR1 and CDR2 sequences are SGHTS and YDEGEE. V trimming: 1 base; J trimming: 0 bases; junction bases outside the gene matches: 4. The CDR3 runs 15 residues. The DNA of the CDR3 is TGTGCCAGCAGCTTGAGAGGGGGCCTCTCCTACGAGCAGTACTTC. It yields the protein CASSLRGGLSYEQYF. The full variable domain, its missing parts supplied by reference TRBV5-8 and TRBJ2-7, is EAGVTQSPTHLIKTRGQQATLRCSPISGHTSVYWYQQALGLGLQFLLWYDEGEERNRGNFPPRFSGRQFPNYSSELNVNALELEDSALYLCASSLRGGLSYEQYFGPGTRLTVT.

This clone was counted a single time. The V call is TRBV28, the J call TRBJ2-7; 7 bases line up with TRBD2. Unmatched junction bases numbered 9, after V lost 5 bases and J lost 2 bases. Germline V gene data show CDR1 as MDHEN and CDR2 as SYDVKM. The CDR3 is 15 amino acids. This chain's CDR3 is CASSTGGTVPYEQYF. The DNA for the CDR3 is TGTGCCAGCAGTACGGGGGGAACAGTTCCCTACGAGCAGTACTTC.

This chain links TRBV28 with TRBJ1-2; a possible D gene is TRBD1 (5 bases). The germline V and J ends were trimmed by 5 bases and 8 bases, with 18 bases remaining between them. CDR3 length: 14 amino acids. The germline V gene has CDR1 MDHEN and CDR2 SYDVKM. This CDR3 reads CASSPHDSPYGYTF. The CDR3 DNA is TGTGCCAGCAGTCCACATGACAGCCCCTACGGCTACACCTTC.

This rearrangement joins TRBV18 to TRBJ1-2; D not resolved. Germline loops: CDR1 KGHSH, CDR2 LQKENI. The CDR3 covers 15 residues. Trimming pared 5 bases from V and 5 bases from J, leaving 18 bases between. The CDR3 sequence: CASSAATLGGYGYTF. The CDR3 nucleotides are TGTGCCAGCTCAGCTGCGACATTGGGCGGGTATGGCTACACCTTC.